This is a list of T cell receptor beta chains from one sample in a study of neurological immune-mediated disorders. TCRdb re-analysed the 5' RACE reads in MiXCR, keeping a single row per CDR3 protein. The sample includes roughly 10,000 distinct CDR3 sequences, roughly 20% of them seen just once. Sequencing was performed on CD8+ T cells from blood. The receptors originated from a woman aged 40 to 49 with multiple sclerosis. Each CDR3 is given with its conserved first and last residue. A clone size is listed for some rows: how often the clone was seen (once, few, many), or a class if it is expanded.

clone size: many
J gene: TRBJ1-1
V gene: TRBV12-3/TRBV12-4
CDR3 protein: CASSFSTEAFF

clone size: .
J gene: TRBJ2-3
V gene: TRBV6-5
CDR3 protein: CASSYHLGLAGGADTQYF

clone size: many
J gene: TRBJ2-1
V gene: TRBV27
CDR3 protein: CASSYAQGSEQFF

clone size: medium-sized
J gene: TRBJ2-6
V gene: TRBV10-3
CDR3 protein: CAIKNPFSGANVLTF

clone size: medium-sized
J gene: TRBJ1-5
V gene: TRBV20-1
CDR3 protein: CSARVGEGQPQHF

clone size: many
J gene: TRBJ2-3
V gene: TRBV20-1
CDR3 protein: CSAQKEGLAGVADTQYF

clone size: many
J gene: TRBJ2-1
V gene: TRBV5-1
CDR3 protein: CASSPRTSGKQFF

clone size: .
J gene: TRBJ1-5
V gene: TRBV18
CDR3 protein: CASSDGHRNQPQHF

clone size: medium-sized
J gene: TRBJ2-7
V gene: TRBV5-6
CDR3 protein: CASSAGFYEQYF

clone size: medium-sized
J gene: TRBJ2-7
V gene: TRBV25-1
CDR3 protein: CASSEEEQYF

clone size: many
J gene: TRBJ2-1
V gene: TRBV11-2
CDR3 protein: CASSGDGTGNEQFF

clone size: .
J gene: TRBJ1-5
V gene: TRBV27
CDR3 protein: CASRERYNQPQHF

clone size: medium-sized
J gene: TRBJ2-7
V gene: TRBV5-1
CDR3 protein: CASSLDWGSYEQYF

clone size: many
J gene: TRBJ2-5
V gene: TRBV9
CDR3 protein: CASSVGAGNPETQYF

clone size: .
J gene: TRBJ2-7
V gene: TRBV29-1
CDR3 protein: CSALRRGGYEQYF

clone size: many
J gene: TRBJ2-7
V gene: TRBV5-1
CDR3 protein: CASSSPGPYSYEQYF

clone size: .
J gene: TRBJ2-1
V gene: TRBV4-1
CDR3 protein: CASSTGLAGKNEQFF

clone size: medium-sized
J gene: TRBJ2-7
V gene: TRBV4-1
CDR3 protein: CASSQVASSSYEQYF

clone size: .
J gene: TRBJ1-1
V gene: TRBV20-1
CDR3 protein: CSARDGGNTEAFF

clone size: .
J gene: TRBJ2-1
V gene: TRBV11-2
CDR3 protein: CASTLWTGNEQFF

clone size: few
J gene: TRBJ2-2
V gene: TRBV15
CDR3 protein: CATSREVTGELFF

clone size: .
J gene: TRBJ1-5
V gene: TRBV5-1
CDR3 protein: CASSDGRTNQPQHF

clone size: many
J gene: TRBJ2-3
V gene: TRBV6-5
CDR3 protein: CASSLLAGGTDTQYF

clone size: many
J gene: TRBJ2-3
V gene: TRBV11-2
CDR3 protein: CASSLTVADRKPSTDTQYF

clone size: medium-sized
J gene: TRBJ2-5
V gene: TRBV7-9
CDR3 protein: CASSLTQVLGDTQYF

clone size: many
J gene: TRBJ1-2
V gene: TRBV27
CDR3 protein: CASSFRSTVGGYTF

clone size: many
J gene: TRBJ1-6
V gene: TRBV15
CDR3 protein: CATSSRDSYNSPLHF

clone size: many
J gene: TRBJ2-2
V gene: TRBV9
CDR3 protein: CASSAKTGGRTGELFF

clone size: .
J gene: TRBJ1-5
V gene: TRBV12-3/TRBV12-4
CDR3 protein: CASSPRDSSNQPQHF

clone size: medium-sized
J gene: TRBJ1-4
V gene: TRBV29-1
CDR3 protein: CSVPGGENPNEKLFF

clone size: few
J gene: TRBJ2-7
V gene: TRBV11-2
CDR3 protein: CASSLAVHFYEQYF

clone size: many
J gene: TRBJ2-1
V gene: TRBV11-1
CDR3 protein: CASSFGAGGSSSYNEQFF